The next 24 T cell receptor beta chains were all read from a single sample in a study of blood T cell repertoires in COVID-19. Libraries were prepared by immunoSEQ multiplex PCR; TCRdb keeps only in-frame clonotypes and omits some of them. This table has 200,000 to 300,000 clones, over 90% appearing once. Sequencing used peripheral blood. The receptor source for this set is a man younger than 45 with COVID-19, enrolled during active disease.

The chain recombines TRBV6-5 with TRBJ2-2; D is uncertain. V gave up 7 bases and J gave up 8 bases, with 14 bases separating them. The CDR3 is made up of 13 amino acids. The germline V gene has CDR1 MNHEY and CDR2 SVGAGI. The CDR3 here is CASKRSEEGELFF. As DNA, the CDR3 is TGTGCCAGCAAAAGGTCCGAGGAGGGGGAGCTGTTTTTT.

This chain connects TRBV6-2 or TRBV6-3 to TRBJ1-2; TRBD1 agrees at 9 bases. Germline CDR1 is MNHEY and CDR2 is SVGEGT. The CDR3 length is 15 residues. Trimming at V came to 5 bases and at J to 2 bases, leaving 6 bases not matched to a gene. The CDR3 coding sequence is TGTGCCAGCAGTCTCCCGGGACAGGGAAACTATGGCTACACCTTC. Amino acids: CASSLPGQGNYGYTF.

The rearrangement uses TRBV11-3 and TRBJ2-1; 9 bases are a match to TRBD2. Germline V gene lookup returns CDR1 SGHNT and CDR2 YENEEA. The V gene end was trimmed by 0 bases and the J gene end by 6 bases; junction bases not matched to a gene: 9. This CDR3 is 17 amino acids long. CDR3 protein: CASSLDPPGSGGNEQFF. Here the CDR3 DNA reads TGTGCCAGCAGCTTAGATCCCCCGGGTAGCGGGGGCAATGAGCAGTTCTTC. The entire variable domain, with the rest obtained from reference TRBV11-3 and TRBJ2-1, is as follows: EAGVVQSPRYKIIEKKQPVAFWCNPISGHNTLYWYLQNLGQGPELLIRYENEEAVDDSQLPKDRFSAERLKGVDSTLKIQPAELGDSAVYLCASSLDPPGSGGNEQFFGPGTRLTVL.

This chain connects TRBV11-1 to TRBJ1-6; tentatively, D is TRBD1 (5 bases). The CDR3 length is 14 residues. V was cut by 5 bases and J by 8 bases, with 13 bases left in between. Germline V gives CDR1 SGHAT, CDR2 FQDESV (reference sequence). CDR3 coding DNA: TGTGCCAGCAGCCTCAATCAAGGGGATTCACCCCTCCACTTT. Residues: CASSLNQGDSPLHF.

CDR3 bases: TGCGCCAGCAGCCAAGTTTTATCTAATGAAAAACTGTTTTTT. It specifies CASSQVLSNEKLFF. The chain links TRBV4-1 to TRBJ1-4, with D unresolved. The length of the CDR3 is 14 residues. Trimming pared 1 base from V and 3 bases from J, leaving 6 bases between. Looked up from germline, CDR1 is MGHRA and CDR2 is YSYEKL.

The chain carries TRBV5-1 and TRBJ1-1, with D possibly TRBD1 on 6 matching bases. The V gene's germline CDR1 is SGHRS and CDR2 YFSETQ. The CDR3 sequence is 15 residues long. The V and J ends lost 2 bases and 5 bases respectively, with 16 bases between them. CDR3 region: CASSFLPDSWTEAFF. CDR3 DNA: TGCGCCAGCAGCTTCCTTCCGGACAGTTGGACTGAAGCTTTCTTT.

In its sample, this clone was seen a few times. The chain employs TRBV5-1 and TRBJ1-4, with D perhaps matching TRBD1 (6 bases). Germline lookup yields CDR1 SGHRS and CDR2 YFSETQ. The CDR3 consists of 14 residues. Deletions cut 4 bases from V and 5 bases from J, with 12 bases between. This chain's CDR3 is CASSPRTDNEKLFF. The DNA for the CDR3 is TGCGCCAGCAGCCCGAGGACAGACAATGAAAAACTGTTTTTT.

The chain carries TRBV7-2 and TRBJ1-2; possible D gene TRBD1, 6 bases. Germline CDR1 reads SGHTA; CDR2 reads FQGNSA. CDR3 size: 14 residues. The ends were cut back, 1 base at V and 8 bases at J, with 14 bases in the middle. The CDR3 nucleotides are TGTGCCAGCAGCTTAGGTCCGGGACAACACGGCTACACCTTC. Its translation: CASSLGPGQHGYTF.

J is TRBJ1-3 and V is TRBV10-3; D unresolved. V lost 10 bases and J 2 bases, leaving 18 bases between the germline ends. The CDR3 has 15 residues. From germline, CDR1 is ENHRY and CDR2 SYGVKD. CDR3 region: CATLDAGGTGNTIYF. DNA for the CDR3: TGTGCCACCCTGGACGCCGGAGGAACTGGAAACACCATATATTTT.

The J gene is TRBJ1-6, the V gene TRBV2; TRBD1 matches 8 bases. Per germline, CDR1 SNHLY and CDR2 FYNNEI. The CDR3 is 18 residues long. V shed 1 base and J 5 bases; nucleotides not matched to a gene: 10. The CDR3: CASSEVISGGEDNSPLHF. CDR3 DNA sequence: TGTGCCAGCAGTGAAGTGATCTCAGGGGGCGAAGATAATTCACCCCTCCACTTT.

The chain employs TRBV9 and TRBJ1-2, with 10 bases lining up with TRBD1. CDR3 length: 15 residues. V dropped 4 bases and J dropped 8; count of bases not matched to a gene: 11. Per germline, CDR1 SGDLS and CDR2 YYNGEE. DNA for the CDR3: TGTGCCAGCAGCCAACTAGGGACAGGGGATTACGGCTACACCTTC. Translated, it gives CASSQLGTGDYGYTF.

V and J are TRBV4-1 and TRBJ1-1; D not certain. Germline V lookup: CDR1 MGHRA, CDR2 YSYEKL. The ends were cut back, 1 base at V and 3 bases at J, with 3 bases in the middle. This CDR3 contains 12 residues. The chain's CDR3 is CASSQGDTEAFF. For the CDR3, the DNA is TGCGCCAGCAGCCAAGGAGACACTGAAGCTTTCTTT.

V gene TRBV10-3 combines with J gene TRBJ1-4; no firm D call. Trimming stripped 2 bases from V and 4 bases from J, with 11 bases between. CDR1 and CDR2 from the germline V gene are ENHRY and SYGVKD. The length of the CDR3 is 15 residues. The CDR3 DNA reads TGTGCCATCAGTGAGAACAGCCTCGATAATGAAAAACTGTTTTTT. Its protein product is CAISENSLDNEKLFF.

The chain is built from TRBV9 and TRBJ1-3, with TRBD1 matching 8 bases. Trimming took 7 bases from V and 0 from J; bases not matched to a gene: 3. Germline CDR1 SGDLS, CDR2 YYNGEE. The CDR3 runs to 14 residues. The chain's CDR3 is CASGGTGSGNTIYF. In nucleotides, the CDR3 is TGTGCCAGCGGAGGGACAGGCTCTGGAAACACCATATATTTT.

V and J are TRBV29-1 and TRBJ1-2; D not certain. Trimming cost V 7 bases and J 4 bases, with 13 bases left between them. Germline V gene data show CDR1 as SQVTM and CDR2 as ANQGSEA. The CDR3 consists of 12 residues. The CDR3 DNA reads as TGCAGCGCGGACCAGGCCCCCTATGGCTACACCTTC. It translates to CSADQAPYGYTF.

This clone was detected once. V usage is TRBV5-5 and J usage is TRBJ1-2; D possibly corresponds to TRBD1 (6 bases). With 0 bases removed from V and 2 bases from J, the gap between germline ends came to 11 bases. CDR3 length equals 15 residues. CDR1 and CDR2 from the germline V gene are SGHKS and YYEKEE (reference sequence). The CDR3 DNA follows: TGTGCCAGCAGCTTGGAACAGGGCGGGAACTATGGCTACACCTTC. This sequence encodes CASSLEQGGNYGYTF.

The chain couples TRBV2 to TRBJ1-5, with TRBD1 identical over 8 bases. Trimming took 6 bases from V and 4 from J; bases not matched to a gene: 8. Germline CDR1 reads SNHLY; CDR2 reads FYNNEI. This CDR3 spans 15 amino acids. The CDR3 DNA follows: TGTGCCAGCAGACCCGACAGGGGATCAAATCAGCCCCAGCATTTT. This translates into CASRPDRGSNQPQHF.

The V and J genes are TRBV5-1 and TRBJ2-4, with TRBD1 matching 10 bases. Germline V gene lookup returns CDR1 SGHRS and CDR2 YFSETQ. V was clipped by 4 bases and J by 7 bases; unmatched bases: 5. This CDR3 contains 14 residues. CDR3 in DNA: TGCGCCAGCAGCACGGGACAGGGGTCTAACATTCAGTACTTC. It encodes CASSTGQGSNIQYF.

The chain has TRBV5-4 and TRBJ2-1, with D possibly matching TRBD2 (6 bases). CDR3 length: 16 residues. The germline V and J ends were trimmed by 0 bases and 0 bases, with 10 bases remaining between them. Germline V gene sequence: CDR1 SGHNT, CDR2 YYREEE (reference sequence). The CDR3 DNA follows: TGTGCCAGCAGCTTGGCTGCGGGAAACTCCTACAATGAGCAGTTCTTC. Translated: CASSLAAGNSYNEQFF.

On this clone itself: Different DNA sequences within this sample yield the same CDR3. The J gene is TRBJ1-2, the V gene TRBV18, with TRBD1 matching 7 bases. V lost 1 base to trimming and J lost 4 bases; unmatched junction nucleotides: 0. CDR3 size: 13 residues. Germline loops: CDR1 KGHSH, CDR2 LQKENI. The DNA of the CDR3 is TGTGCCAGCTCACCACGGGACAGCTATGGCTACACCTTC. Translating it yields CASSPRDSYGYTF.

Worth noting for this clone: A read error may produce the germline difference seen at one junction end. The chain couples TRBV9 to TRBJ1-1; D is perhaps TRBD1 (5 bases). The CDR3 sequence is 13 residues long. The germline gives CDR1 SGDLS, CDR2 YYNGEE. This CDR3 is CASTVGEGTEAFF. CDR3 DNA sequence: TGTGCCAGCACCGTAGGGGAGGGCACTGAAGCTTTCTTT.

Here the CDR3 reads CASSRAGASGNTIYF. The CDR3 DNA follows: TGTGCCAGCAGCCGTGCTGGGGCCTCTGGAAACACCATATATTTT. This chain links TRBV27 with TRBJ1-3; D possibly corresponds to TRBD1 (5 bases). The V end was cut by 6 bases, the J end by 0 bases, with 12 bases between. Germline lookup yields CDR1 MNHEY and CDR2 SMNVEV (reference sequence). The CDR3 totals 15 residues.

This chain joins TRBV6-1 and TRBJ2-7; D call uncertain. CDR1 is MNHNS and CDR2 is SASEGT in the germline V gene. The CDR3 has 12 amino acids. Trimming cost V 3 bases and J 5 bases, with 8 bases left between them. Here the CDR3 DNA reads TGTGCCAGCAGTGACGCAGGAAACGAGCAGTACTTC. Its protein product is CASSDAGNEQYF.

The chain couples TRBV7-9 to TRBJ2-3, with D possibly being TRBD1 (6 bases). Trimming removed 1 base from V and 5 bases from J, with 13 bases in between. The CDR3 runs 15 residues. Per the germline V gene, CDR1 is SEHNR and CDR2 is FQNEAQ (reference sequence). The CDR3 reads CASSLEGGRVDTQYF. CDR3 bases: TGTGCCAGCAGCTTAGAAGGGGGTCGGGTAGATACGCAGTATTTT.